This passage covers 19 T cell receptor beta chains from one sample sequenced in a study of blood T cell repertoires in COVID-19. Libraries were prepared by immunoSEQ multiplex PCR; TCRdb keeps only in-frame clonotypes and omits some of them. The sample lists fewer than 250,000 clones, roughly 80% occurring once. Sequenced: PBMCs or T cells enriched from blood (not recorded which). The receptors were gathered from a woman in her thirties or forties who had been exposed to COVID-19.

The chain couples TRBV7-9 to TRBJ1-1; 7 bases fit TRBD1. V shed 3 bases and J 3 bases; nucleotides not matched to a gene: 10. There are 16 residues in the CDR3. CDR1 is SEHNR and CDR2 is FQNEAQ in the germline V gene (reference sequence). Written as DNA, the CDR3 is TGTGCCAGCAGCTTTATCCCGGGACAGAGAGACACTGAAGCTTTCTTT. This encodes CASSFIPGQRDTEAFF.

CDR3 region: CASSLDRGDLETQYF. In nucleotides, the CDR3 is TGTGCCAGCAGCTTGGACAGGGGGGACTTGGAGACCCAGTACTTC. The chain uses TRBV5-4 and TRBJ2-5; 8 bases line up with TRBD1. The germline gives CDR1 SGHNT, CDR2 YYREEE (reference sequence). Losses at the gene ends were 0 bases for V and 5 bases for J; bases not matched to a gene: 6. CDR3 length: 15 amino acids.

In DNA form, the CDR3 reads TGTGCCTGGAGTGTCGGACAGGGAGGTGAAAAACTGTTTTTT. Translation gives CAWSVGQGGEKLFF. V is TRBV30 and J is TRBJ1-4, with TRBD1 identical over 8 bases. The J segment lost 7 bases and the V segment lost 0 bases, leaving 4 bases of the junction unmatched. Per germline, CDR1 GTSNPN and CDR2 SVGIG (reference sequence). The CDR3 is made up of 14 amino acids.

V usage is TRBV6-5 and J usage is TRBJ1-4; D ambiguous. This CDR3 region has 14 residues. Germline V lookup: CDR1 MNHEY, CDR2 SVGAGI. V lost 6 bases, J lost 8 bases, and 16 bases lay in between. The CDR3 DNA reads TGTGCCAGCAGGAGACTCCTAAGATCAGAAAAACTGTTTTTT. This translates into CASRRLLRSEKLFF.

The chain uses TRBV11-1 and TRBJ2-3, with TRBD2 as a possible D gene (6 bases). Germline-derived CDR1 and CDR2 are SGHAT and FQDESV (reference sequence). The CDR3 sequence is 12 residues long. Trimming pared 4 bases from V and 7 bases from J, leaving 9 bases between. Here the CDR3 DNA reads TGTGCCAGCAGCTCAGGAGGGAATACGCAGTATTTT. It translates to CASSSGGNTQYF.

The V call is TRBV2, the J call TRBJ2-1, with TRBD2 matching over 10 bases. The CDR3 totals 16 residues. V lost 0 bases to trimming and J lost 5 bases; unmatched junction nucleotides: 4. The V gene's germline CDR1 is SNHLY and CDR2 FYNNEI. In DNA, the CDR3 is TGTGCCAGCAGTGAAGCCAGCGGGGGGGCCCACAATGAGCAGTTCTTC. It yields the protein CASSEASGGAHNEQFF.

Details on this clone: The same CDR3 can be traced to other DNA sequences in this sample. This chain connects TRBV28 to TRBJ1-2; D gene uncertain. This CDR3 comprises 13 residues. V was shortened by 3 bases and J by 3 bases, with 8 bases between the two germline ends. Germline V gene sequence: CDR1 MDHEN, CDR2 SYDVKM. The CDR3 DNA reads as TGTGCCAGCAGTTTTGGGCAGGACTATGGCTACACCTTC. Translating it yields CASSFGQDYGYTF.

In the case of this clone: Other DNA sequences in this sample translate to the same CDR3. The chain has TRBV27 and TRBJ2-7, with 8 positions matching TRBD2. The germline V gene encodes CDR1 MNHEY and CDR2 SMNVEV (reference sequence). After removal of 2 bases from V and 5 bases from J, the junction contained 8 bases not matched to a gene. The length of the CDR3 is 15 residues. DNA for the CDR3: TGTGCCAGCAGTTTAACCGGGGGGGCTTTCGACGAGCAGTACTTC. It encodes CASSLTGGAFDEQYF.

This sequence joins TRBV7-3 and TRBJ2-3, with TRBD2 identical over 9 bases. This CDR3 spans 17 amino acids. V was pared by 5 bases and J by 1 base, with 10 bases of the junction left unmatched. From germline, CDR1 is SGHTA and CDR2 FQGTGA. The CDR3 is CASSPSVAGDRTDTQYF. CDR3 coding DNA: TGTGCCAGCAGCCCAAGCGTAGCGGGGGACCGCACAGATACGCAGTATTTT. Full variable domain (rest looked up from reference TRBV7-3 and TRBJ2-3): GAGVSQTPSNKVTEKGKYVELRCDPISGHTALYWYRQSLGQGPEFLIYFQGTGAADDSGLPNDRFFAVRPEGSVSTLKIQRTERGDSAVYLCASSPSVAGDRTDTQYFGPGTRLTVL.

The rearrangement joins TRBV12-5 to TRBJ2-7, with a weak D call TRBD2 (6 bases). This CDR3 is 14 amino acids long. V lost 5 bases and J lost 2, with 13 bases in between. Germline-derived CDR1 and CDR2 are LGHNT and FRNRAP. The CDR3 sequence is CASGLRDFTYEQYF. The CDR3 DNA reads as TGTGCTAGTGGTCTCCGGGACTTCACCTACGAGCAGTACTTC.

The rearrangement links TRBV12-3 or TRBV12-4 to TRBJ2-2; a weak D match, TRBD1 (5 bases). Trimming took off 3 bases at V and 5 bases at J, with 7 bases between the two ends. There are 13 residues in the CDR3. The CDR3 sequence is CASSFQGTGELFF. CDR3 coding DNA: TGTGCCAGCAGTTTCCAGGGAACCGGGGAGCTGTTTTTT.

This chain joins TRBV11-2 and TRBJ1-6; D might be TRBD1 (6 bases). This CDR3 has 13 amino acids. V was cut by 3 bases and J by 8 bases, with 8 bases left in between. Germline lookup yields CDR1 SGHAT and CDR2 FQNNGV. For the CDR3, the DNA is TGTGCCAGCAGCTTCCCAGGGGATTCACCCCTCCACTTT. Translated: CASSFPGDSPLHF.

The genes are TRBV14 and TRBJ1-2; TRBD1 matches 7 bases. The germline CDR1 and CDR2 sequences are SGHDN and FVKESK. The V and J ends lost 3 bases and 2 bases, in that order; junction bases with no gene match: 6. The CDR3 has 15 amino acids. The CDR3 sequence is CASSQLQGWNYGYTF. The CDR3 region has the DNA TGTGCCAGCAGCCAGCTACAGGGGTGGAACTATGGCTACACCTTC. Looking up the rest from reference TRBV14 and TRBJ1-2 gives the full variable domain: EAGVTQFPSHSVIEKGQTVTLRCDPISGHDNLYWYRRVMGKEIKFLLHFVKESKQDESGMPNNRFLAERTGGTYSTLKVQPAELEDSGVYFCASSQLQGWNYGYTFGSGTRLTVV.

V gene TRBV18 combines with J gene TRBJ1-6, with D hard to call. This CDR3 contains 17 residues. V lost 8 bases, J lost 7 bases, and 24 bases lay in between. The V gene's germline CDR1 is KGHSH and CDR2 LQKENI. CDR3 bases: TGTGCCAGCAACACCGGAACGGGGTCTGGAGGAAATTCACCCCTCCACTTT. Its translation: CASNTGTGSGGNSPLHF. Variable domain in full (rest from reference TRBV18 and TRBJ1-6): NAGVMQNPRHLVRRRGQEARLRCSPMKGHSHVYWYRQLPEEGLKFMVYLQKENIIDESGMPKERFSAEFPKEGPSILRIQQVVRGDSAAYFCASNTGTGSGGNSPLHFGNGTRLTVT.

This chain links TRBV27 with TRBJ1-1; maybe TRBD1 (6 bases). Deletions cut 5 bases from V and 3 bases from J, with 16 bases between. Germline assignment: CDR1 MNHEY and CDR2 SMNVEV (reference sequence). The CDR3 is 15 residues long. CDR3 DNA: TGTGCCAGCAGTACCGCAGGGGAGGGGGACACTGAAGCTTTCTTT. This sequence encodes CASSTAGEGDTEAFF.

Concerning this clone itself: This specimen includes other DNA sequences encoding the same CDR3. The V call is TRBV19, the J call TRBJ2-5; D not resolved. Germline CDR1 LNHDA, CDR2 SQIVND (reference sequence). V was cut by 0 bases and J by 5 bases, with 4 bases left in between. The CDR3 contains 12 residues. The CDR3: CASSIDRETQYF. Here the CDR3 DNA reads TGTGCCAGTAGTATAGATCGGGAGACCCAGTACTTC.

The chain links TRBV5-4 to TRBJ2-3; weak D call: TRBD1 (5 bases). V lost 5 bases, J lost 5 bases, and 18 bases lay in between. Germline CDR1 SGHNT, CDR2 YYREEE (reference sequence). The CDR3 extends over 15 amino acids. The CDR3 region has the DNA TGTGCCAGCAGTTCGACAGAGAGCCTAGGAGATACGCAGTATTTT. Protein: CASSSTESLGDTQYF.

This clone showed up just a few times. V is TRBV29-1 and J is TRBJ1-4, with 10 bases matching TRBD1. The CDR3 loop spans 13 amino acids. Trimming cost V 2 bases and J 10 bases; bases outside gene matches: 4. The germline V gene encodes CDR1 SQVTM and CDR2 ANQGSEA. Written as DNA, the CDR3 is TGCAGCGTTGAACCGGACAGGGGGGGAAAACTGTTTTTT. As protein: CSVEPDRGGKLFF.

The rearrangement links TRBV13 to TRBJ1-2; TRBD1 matches 7 bases. This CDR3 has 14 residues. After removal of 5 bases from V and 2 bases from J, the junction contained 5 bases not matched to a gene. Germline V gene lookup returns CDR1 PRHDT and CDR2 FYEKMQ (reference sequence). The CDR3 protein is CASSPGGQNYGYTF. CDR3 nucleotide sequence: TGTGCCAGCAGCCCCGGGGGACAGAACTATGGCTACACCTTC.